A single sample gave rise to the 16 T cell receptor beta chains below, sequenced in a study of cytomegalovirus exposure and HLA in healthy donors (dated by TCRdb to 2016 to 2017). Libraries were prepared through the immunoSEQ multiplex PCR assay. A mixture of 60 forward primers for TCR Vbeta segments and 13 reverse primers for TCR Jbeta segments was used in the multiplex PCR. The source is immuneACCESS, and TCRdb retained only in-frame sequences with V and J called. Part of the clones is not carried over; for the studies checked, unresolved V genes explain less than half of this, and the remainder is unexplained. This sample lists fewer than 110,000 clones; more than 70% were detected once. The ten largest clones add up to roughly 7.8% of the sample. Sequenced: PBMCs. Receptor source: a man in his thirties or forties in good health and CMV-seronegative.

J is TRBJ2-5 and V is TRBV7-6, with 10 nucleotides matching TRBD1. Germline values: CDR1 SGHVS, CDR2 FNYEAQ. V gave up 7 bases and J gave up 2 bases; unmatched junction bases: 10. The CDR3 is 16 residues long. DNA of the CDR3: TGTGCCAGCATCCACGGACAGGGGGGGGATCAAGAGACCCAGTACTTC. Translated, it gives CASIHGQGGDQETQYF.

This chain uses TRBV2 with TRBJ2-3, with a tentative D call TRBD2 (6 bases). The CDR3 has 16 amino acids. The germline gives CDR1 SNHLY, CDR2 FYNNEI. Trimming cost V 3 bases and J 0 bases, with 13 bases left between them. The CDR3 DNA reads as TGTGCCAGCAGTGATCCCGGGACTGAAAGCACAGATACGCAGTATTTT. The encoded protein is CASSDPGTESTDTQYF.

This clone was picked up a small number of times. The J gene is TRBJ2-3, the V gene TRBV2, with a tentative D call TRBD1 (6 bases). Trimming removed 7 bases from V and 3 bases from J, with 20 bases in between. CDR1 is SNHLY and CDR2 is FYNNEI in the germline V gene. This CDR3 is built from 16 residues. The CDR3 DNA is TGTGCCAGCACTAGAGGGGGTGGTATAGAGACAGATACGCAGTATTTT. It codes for CASTRGGGIETDTQYF.

This clone was detected only a few times. The genes are TRBV27 and TRBJ1-2; TRBD1 might be the D (5 bases). Germline CDR1 is MNHEY and CDR2 is SMNVEV (reference sequence). Deletions cut 3 bases from V and 4 bases from J, with 12 bases between. There are 14 residues in the CDR3. This CDR3 is CASSLTREVYGYTF. CDR3 bases: TGTGCCAGCAGTTTGACCAGGGAGGTCTATGGCTACACCTTC.

V usage is TRBV5-1 and J usage is TRBJ2-3; 7 nucleotides match TRBD2. The CDR3 has 15 residues. The V segment lost 0 bases and the J segment 2 bases; nucleotides outside the gene matches: 3. Germline assignment: CDR1 SGHRS and CDR2 YFSETQ. The CDR3 bases are TGCGCCAGCAGCTTGGCCCTAGCGGACACAGATACGCAGTATTTT. This gives the protein CASSLALADTDTQYF.

This clone occurred a few times. CDR3 bases: TGCGCCAGGAGAGCGAAACCCAGAACCTCTTGCCACGAGCAGTACTTC. This translates into CARRAKPRTSCHEQYF. V and J are TRBV23-1 and TRBJ2-7; no definite D call. TRBV23-1 is classed as an ORF, of uncertain function. CDR3 length equals 16 residues. V lost 9 bases and J 5 bases, leaving 26 bases between the germline ends.

V is TRBV5-1 and J is TRBJ1-3; D is ambiguous. Deletions cut 0 bases from V and 0 bases from J, with 10 bases between. Germline CDR1 is SGHRS and CDR2 is YFSETQ. The CDR3 is 16 residues long. CDR3 nucleotide sequence: TGCGCCAGCAGCTTGGCACAGAGCACCTCTGGAAACACCATATATTTT. Translated, it gives CASSLAQSTSGNTIYF.

The chain employs TRBV9 and TRBJ1-1; D not resolved. There are 16 residues in the CDR3. Germline CDR1 reads SGDLS; CDR2 reads YYNGEE. V was trimmed by 0 bases and J by 5 bases, leaving 17 bases between them. The CDR3 loop is CASSVAPEGSWTEAFF. CDR3 DNA sequence: TGTGCCAGCAGCGTAGCCCCGGAGGGTTCGTGGACTGAAGCTTTCTTT.

The chain couples TRBV19 to TRBJ1-5; D is uncertain. The CDR3 spans 13 residues. V gave up 4 bases and J gave up 2 bases, with 6 bases separating them. Germline-derived CDR1 and CDR2 are LNHDA and SQIVND (reference sequence). CDR3 protein: CASSTSRNQPQHF. Here the CDR3 DNA reads TGTGCCAGTAGTACCTCCCGCAATCAGCCCCAGCATTTT.

The chain links TRBV4-1 to TRBJ1-4, with TRBD1 as a possible D gene (5 bases). Germline assignment: CDR1 MGHRA and CDR2 YSYEKL. The CDR3 sequence is 16 residues long. Trimming cost V 2 bases and J 6 bases, with 16 bases left between them. CDR3 in amino acids: CASSQRFDSRDEKLFF. CDR3 DNA: TGCGCCAGCAGCCAACGTTTCGACAGCCGTGATGAAAAACTGTTTTTT.

J is TRBJ2-7 and V is TRBV29-1; possibly TRBD1 for D (6 bases). The CDR3 totals 13 residues. Trimming shortened V by 3 bases and J by 4 bases, and 13 bases separated the two germline ends. Germline V CDR1 and CDR2: SQVTM, ANQGSEA. The CDR3 spells CSVETGEGYEQYF. The CDR3 DNA is TGCAGCGTTGAGACAGGCGAAGGGTACGAGCAGTACTTC.

This clone has just a few counts. The J gene is TRBJ2-3, the V gene TRBV5-4; TRBD2 matches 13 bases. V lost 4 bases to trimming and J lost 0 bases; unmatched junction nucleotides: 2. The CDR3 runs 16 residues. Germline V lookup: CDR1 SGHNT, CDR2 YYREEE (reference sequence). The DNA for the CDR3 is TGTGCCAGCAGCAGGGGACTAGCGGGGAGCACAGATACGCAGTATTTT. It codes for CASSRGLAGSTDTQYF.

The rearrangement joins TRBV27 to TRBJ2-7; 7 nucleotides align to TRBD1. The CDR3 spans 14 residues. V lost 6 bases and J lost 1; bases outside the gene matches: 6. The germline V gene encodes CDR1 MNHEY and CDR2 SMNVEV (reference sequence). Here the CDR3 reads CASSHRGLSYEQYF. The DNA for the CDR3 is TGTGCCAGCAGCCACAGGGGTCTTTCCTACGAGCAGTACTTC.

The CDR3, as DNA: TGTGCCAGCAGCCGAGGACAGAGGAACACTGAAGCTTTCTTT. It translates to CASSRGQRNTEAFF. The chain couples TRBV27 to TRBJ1-1; D is perhaps TRBD1 (6 bases). V was trimmed by 6 bases and J by 1 base, leaving 12 bases between them. CDR3 length: 14 amino acids. CDR1 is MNHEY, CDR2 SMNVEV, per germline (reference sequence).

CDR3 bases: TGTGCCAGCAGCCCAACAGGGGTAGCCTACGAGCAGTACTTC. It yields the protein CASSPTGVAYEQYF. The chain uses TRBV7-3 and TRBJ2-7; TRBD1 aligns across 7 bases. The CDR3 is made up of 14 amino acids. The germline CDR1 and CDR2 sequences are SGHTA and FQGTGA. The V and J ends lost 5 bases and 2 bases, in that order; junction bases with no gene match: 6.

The rearrangement links TRBV5-1 to TRBJ2-5; 11 bases match TRBD1. The J call may be faulty, since TRBJ2-7 better matches the DNA end. The germline V gene has CDR1 SGHRS and CDR2 YFSETQ. This CDR3 is 15 amino acids long. This CDR3 is CASSSGTGGSYEQYF. DNA of the CDR3: TGCGCCAGCAGCTCCGGGACAGGGGGATCCTACGAGCAGTACTTC.